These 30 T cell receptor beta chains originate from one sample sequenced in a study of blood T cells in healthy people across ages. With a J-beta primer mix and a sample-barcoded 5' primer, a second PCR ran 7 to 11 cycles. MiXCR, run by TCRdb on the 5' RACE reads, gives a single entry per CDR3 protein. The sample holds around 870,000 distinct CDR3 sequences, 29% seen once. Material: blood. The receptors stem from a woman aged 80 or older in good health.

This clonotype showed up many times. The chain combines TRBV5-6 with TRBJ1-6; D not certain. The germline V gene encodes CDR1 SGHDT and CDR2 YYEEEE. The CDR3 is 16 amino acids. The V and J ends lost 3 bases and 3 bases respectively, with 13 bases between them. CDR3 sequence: CASSSDRRLYNSPLHF. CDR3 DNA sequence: TGTGCCAGCAGCTCCGACCGTAGACTCTATAATTCACCCCTCCACTTT.

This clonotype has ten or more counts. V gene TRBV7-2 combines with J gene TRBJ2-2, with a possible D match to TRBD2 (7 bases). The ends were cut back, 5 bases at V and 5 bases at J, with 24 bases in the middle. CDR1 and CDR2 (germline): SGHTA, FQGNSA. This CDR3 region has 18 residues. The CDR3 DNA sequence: TGTGCCAGCAGCCCTGAGGGGGGGCCATTCTCGAGGACCGGGGAGCTGTTTTTT. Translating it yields CASSPEGGPFSRTGELFF.

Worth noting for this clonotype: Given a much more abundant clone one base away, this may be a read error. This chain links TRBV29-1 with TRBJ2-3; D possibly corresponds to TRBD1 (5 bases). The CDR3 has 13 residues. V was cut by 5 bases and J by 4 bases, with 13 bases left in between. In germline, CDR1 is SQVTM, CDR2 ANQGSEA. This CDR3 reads CSVNRGTADTQYF. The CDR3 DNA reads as TGCAGCGTTAATAGGGGTACCGCAGATACGCAGTATTTT.

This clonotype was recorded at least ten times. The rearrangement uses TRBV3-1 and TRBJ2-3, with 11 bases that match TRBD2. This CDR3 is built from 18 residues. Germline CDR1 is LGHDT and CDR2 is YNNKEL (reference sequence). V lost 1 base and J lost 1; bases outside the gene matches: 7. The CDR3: CASSQVPTSGGGTDTQYF. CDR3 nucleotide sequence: TGTGCCAGCAGCCAAGTGCCAACTAGCGGGGGTGGCACAGATACGCAGTATTTT.

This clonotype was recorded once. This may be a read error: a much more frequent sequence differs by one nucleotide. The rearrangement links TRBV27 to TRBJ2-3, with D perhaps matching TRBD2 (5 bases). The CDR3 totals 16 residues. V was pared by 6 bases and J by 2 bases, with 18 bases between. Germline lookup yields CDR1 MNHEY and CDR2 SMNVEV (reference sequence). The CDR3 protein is CASRPERRRITDTQYF. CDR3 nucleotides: TGTGCCAGCAGACCCGAGCGGAGGAGAATCACAGATACGCAGTATTTT.

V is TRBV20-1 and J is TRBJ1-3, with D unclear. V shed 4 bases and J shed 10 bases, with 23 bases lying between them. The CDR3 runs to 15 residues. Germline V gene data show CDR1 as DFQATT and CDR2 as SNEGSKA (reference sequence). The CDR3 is CSATQPGNVDWTIYF. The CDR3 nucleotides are TGCAGTGCTACCCAACCCGGCAACGTAGATTGGACCATATATTTT.

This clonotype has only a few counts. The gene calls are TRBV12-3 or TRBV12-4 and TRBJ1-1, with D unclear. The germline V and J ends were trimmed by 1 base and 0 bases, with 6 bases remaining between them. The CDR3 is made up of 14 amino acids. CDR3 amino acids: CASSLGILNTEAFF. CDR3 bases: TGTGCCAGCAGTTTAGGGATCCTGAACACTGAAGCTTTCTTT.

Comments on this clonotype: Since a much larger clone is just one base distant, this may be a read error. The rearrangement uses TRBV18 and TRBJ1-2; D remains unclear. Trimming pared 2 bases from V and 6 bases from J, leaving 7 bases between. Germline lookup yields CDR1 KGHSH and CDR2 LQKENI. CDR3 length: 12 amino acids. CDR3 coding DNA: TGTGCCAGCTCACCAGAAAGGGATGGCTACACCTTC. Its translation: CASSPERDGYTF.

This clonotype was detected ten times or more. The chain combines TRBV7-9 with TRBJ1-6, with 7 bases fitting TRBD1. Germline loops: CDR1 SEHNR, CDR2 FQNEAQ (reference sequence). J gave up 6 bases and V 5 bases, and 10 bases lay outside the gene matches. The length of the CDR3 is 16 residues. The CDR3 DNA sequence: TGTGCCAGCAGCCTTCTGACAGGGCTCAGTAATTCACCCCTCCACTTT. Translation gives CASSLLTGLSNSPLHF.

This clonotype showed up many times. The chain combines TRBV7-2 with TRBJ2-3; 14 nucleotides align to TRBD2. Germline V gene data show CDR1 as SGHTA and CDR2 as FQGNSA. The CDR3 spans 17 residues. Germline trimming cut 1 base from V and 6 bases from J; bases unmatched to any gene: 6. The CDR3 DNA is TGTGCCAGCAGCTTAGGACTAGCGGGGGGGCGGCGGGATACGCAGTATTTT. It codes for CASSLGLAGGRRDTQYF. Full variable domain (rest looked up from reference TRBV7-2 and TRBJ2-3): GAGVSQSPSNKVTEKGKDVELRCDPISGHTALYWYRQSLGQGLEFLIYFQGNSAPDKSGLPSDRFSAERTGGSVSTLTIQRTQQEDSAVYLCASSLGLAGGRRDTQYFGPGTRLTVL.

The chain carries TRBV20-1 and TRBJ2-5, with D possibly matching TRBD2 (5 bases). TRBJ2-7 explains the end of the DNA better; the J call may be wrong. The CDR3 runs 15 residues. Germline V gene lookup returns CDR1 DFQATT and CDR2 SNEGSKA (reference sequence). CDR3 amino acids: CSARDPLEGVVEQYF. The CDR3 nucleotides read TGCAGTGCTAGAGACCCGCTCGAGGGAGTGGTCGAGCAGTACTTC.

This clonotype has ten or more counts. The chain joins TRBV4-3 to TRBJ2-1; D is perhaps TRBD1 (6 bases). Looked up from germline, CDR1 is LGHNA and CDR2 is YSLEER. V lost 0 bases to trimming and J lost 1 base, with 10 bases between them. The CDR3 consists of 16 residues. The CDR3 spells CASSQDWQGSYNEQFF. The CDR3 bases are TGCGCCAGCAGCCAAGATTGGCAGGGGTCCTACAATGAGCAGTTCTTC.

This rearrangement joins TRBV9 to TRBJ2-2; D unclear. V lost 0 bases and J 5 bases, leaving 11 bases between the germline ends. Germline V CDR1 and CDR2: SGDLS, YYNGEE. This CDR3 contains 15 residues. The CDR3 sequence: CASSVEHLVTGELFF. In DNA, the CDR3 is TGTGCCAGCAGCGTAGAACACTTAGTAACCGGGGAGCTGTTTTTT.

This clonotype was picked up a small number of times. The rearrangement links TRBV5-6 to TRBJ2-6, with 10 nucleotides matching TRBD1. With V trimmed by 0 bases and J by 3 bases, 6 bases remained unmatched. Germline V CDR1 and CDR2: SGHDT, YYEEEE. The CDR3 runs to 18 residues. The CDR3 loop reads CASSLEGQGVRGANVLTF. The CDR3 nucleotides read TGTGCCAGCAGCTTGGAAGGACAGGGGGTCCGTGGGGCCAACGTCCTGACTTTC.

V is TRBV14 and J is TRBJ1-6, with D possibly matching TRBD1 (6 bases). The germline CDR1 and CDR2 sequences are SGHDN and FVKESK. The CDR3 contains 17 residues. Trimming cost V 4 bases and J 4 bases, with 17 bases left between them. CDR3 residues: CASSPAGAKRYNSPLHF. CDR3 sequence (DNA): TGTGCCAGCAGCCCTGCAGGGGCGAAGAGATATAATTCACCCCTCCACTTT.

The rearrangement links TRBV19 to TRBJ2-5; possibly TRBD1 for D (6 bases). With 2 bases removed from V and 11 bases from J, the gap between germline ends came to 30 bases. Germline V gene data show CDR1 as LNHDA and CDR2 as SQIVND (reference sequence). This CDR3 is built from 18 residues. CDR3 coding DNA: TGTGCCAGTAGTATAAAGGGCTTCGGGACAAGCGAGTCCAATGAGCAGTACTTC. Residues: CASSIKGFGTSESNEQYF.

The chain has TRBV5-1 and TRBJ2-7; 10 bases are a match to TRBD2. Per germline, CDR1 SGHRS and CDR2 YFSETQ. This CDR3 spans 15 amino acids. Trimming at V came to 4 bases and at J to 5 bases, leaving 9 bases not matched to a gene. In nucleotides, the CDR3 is TGCGCCAGCAGCGACCCGACTAGCGGGTGCGACGAGCAGTACTTC. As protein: CASSDPTSGCDEQYF.

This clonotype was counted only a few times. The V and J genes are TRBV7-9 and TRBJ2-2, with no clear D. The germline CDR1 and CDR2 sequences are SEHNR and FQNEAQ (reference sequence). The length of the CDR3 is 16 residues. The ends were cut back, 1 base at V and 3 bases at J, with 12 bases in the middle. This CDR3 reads CASSLEGAEYTGELFF. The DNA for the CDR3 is TGTGCCAGCAGCTTAGAGGGCGCGGAATACACCGGGGAGCTGTTTTTT. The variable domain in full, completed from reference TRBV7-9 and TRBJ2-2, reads DTGVSQNPRHKITKRGQNVTFRCDPISEHNRLYWYRQTLGQGPEFLTYFQNEAQLEKSRLLSDRFSAERPKGSFSTLEIQRTEQGDSAMYLCASSLEGAEYTGELFFGEGSRLTVL.

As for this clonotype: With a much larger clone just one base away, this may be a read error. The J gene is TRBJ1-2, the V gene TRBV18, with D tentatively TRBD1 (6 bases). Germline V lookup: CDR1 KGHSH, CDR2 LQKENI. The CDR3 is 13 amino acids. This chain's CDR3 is CASPPQAGEGYTF. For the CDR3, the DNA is TGTGCCAGCCCACCACAAGCAGGGGAAGGCTACACCTTC.

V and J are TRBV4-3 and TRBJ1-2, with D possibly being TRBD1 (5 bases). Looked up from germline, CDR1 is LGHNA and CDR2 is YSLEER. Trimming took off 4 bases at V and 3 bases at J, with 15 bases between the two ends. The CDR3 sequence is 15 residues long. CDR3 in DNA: TGCGCCAGCAGCCGACACCTCGGGGACTACTATGGCTACACCTTC. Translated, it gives CASSRHLGDYYGYTF.

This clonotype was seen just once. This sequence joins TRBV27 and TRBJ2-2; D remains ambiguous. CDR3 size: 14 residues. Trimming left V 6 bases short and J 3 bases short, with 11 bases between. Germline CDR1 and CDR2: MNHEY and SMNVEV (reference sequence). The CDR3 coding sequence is TGTGCCAGCAGGGTTTTAAGGGACACCGGGGAGCTGTTTTTT. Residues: CASRVLRDTGELFF.

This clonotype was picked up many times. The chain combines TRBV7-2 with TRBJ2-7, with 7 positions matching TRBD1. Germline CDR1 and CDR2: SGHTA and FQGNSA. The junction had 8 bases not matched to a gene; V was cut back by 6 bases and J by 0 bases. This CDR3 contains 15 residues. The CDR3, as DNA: TGTGCCAGCAGTTTGGACAGGCCCCCCTCCTACGAGCAGTACTTC. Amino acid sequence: CASSLDRPPSYEQYF.

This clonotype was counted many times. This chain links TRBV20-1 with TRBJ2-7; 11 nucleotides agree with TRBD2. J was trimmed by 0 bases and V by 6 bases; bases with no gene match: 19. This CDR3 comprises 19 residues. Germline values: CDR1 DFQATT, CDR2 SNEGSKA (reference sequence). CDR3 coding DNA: TGCAGTGCCTTGCCCACATTCGCTAGCGGGGGGCTTTACTCCTACGAGCAGTACTTC. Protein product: CSALPTFASGGLYSYEQYF.

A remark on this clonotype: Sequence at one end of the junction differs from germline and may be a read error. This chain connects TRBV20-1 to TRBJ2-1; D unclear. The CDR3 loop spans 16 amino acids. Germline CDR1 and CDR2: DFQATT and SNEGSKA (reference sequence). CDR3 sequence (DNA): TGCAGTGCTCCCCCCCACGGGCGCCGGTCCTACAGTGAGCAGTTCTTC. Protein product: CSAPPHGRRSYSEQFF.

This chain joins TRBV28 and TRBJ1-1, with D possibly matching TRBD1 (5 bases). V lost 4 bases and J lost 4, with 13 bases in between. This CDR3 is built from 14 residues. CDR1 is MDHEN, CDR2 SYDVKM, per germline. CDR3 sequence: CASSSQGGSTEAFF. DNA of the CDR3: TGTGCCAGCAGTTCTCAGGGTGGGAGCACTGAAGCTTTCTTT.

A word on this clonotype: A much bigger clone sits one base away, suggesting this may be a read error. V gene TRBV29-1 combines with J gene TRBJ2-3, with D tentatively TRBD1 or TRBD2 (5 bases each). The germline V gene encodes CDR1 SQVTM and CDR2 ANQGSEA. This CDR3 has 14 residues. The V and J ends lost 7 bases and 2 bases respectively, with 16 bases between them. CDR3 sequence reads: CSAAPGPNTDTQYF. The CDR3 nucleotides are TGCAGCGCGGCCCCGGGACCAAACACAGATACGCAGTATTTT.

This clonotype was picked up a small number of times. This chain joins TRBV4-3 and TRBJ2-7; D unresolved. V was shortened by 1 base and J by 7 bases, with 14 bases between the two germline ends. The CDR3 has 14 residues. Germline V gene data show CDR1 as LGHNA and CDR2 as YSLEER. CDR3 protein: CASSQGDKRYEQYF. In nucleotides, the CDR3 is TGCGCCAGCAGCCAAGGTGACAAGAGGTATGAGCAGTACTTC.

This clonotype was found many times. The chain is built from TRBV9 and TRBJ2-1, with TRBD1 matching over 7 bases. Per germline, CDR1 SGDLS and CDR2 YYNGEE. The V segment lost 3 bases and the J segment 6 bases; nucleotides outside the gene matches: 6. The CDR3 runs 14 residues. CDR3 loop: CASSGGGWGNEQFF. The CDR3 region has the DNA TGTGCCAGCAGCGGAGGGGGCTGGGGCAATGAGCAGTTCTTC.

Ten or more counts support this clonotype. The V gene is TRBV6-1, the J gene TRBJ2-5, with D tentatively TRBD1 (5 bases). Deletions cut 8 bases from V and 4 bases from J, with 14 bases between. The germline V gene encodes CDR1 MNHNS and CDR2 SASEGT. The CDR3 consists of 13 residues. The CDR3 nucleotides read TGTGCCAGCCGGCAGGGTTTTCGAGAGACCCAGTACTTC. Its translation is CASRQGFRETQYF.

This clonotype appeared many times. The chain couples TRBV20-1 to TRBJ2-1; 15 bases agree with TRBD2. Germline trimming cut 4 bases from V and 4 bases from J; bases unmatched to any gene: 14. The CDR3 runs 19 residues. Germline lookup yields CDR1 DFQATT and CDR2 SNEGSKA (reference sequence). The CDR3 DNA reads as TGCAGTGCTACGCCGATTCCGGGACTAGCGGGGGGCGGGTACAATGAGCAGTTCTTC. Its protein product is CSATPIPGLAGGGYNEQFF.